A single sample gave rise to the 3 T cell receptor beta chains below, sequenced in a study of memory CD4+ T cells and cytomegalovirus serostatus. Only in-frame clones appear in the TCRdb table, and some are missing; sequencing was by immunoSEQ multiplex PCR. Here the sample spans about 57,000 clones, 70% to 80% being singletons. The sort gate was single viable CD3+CD4+CD8-CD45RO+ cells for memory CD4+ T cells. Input material: memory CD4+ T cells from blood. The receptors originated from an adult in good health and CMV-seronegative.

The chain employs TRBV5-5 and TRBJ1-5, with no clear D. CDR3 length: 18 amino acids. CDR1 is SGHKS, CDR2 YYEKEE, per germline (reference sequence). V lost 2 bases, J lost 4 bases, and 22 bases lay in between. The chain's CDR3 is CASSFRPFAYTKNQPQHF. In DNA form, the CDR3 reads TGTGCCAGCAGCTTTCGACCGTTCGCTTATACTAAGAATCAGCCCCAGCATTTT.

The chain joins TRBV29-1 to TRBJ2-2; TRBD2 is a possible D gene (5 bases). Germline assignment: CDR1 SQVTM and CDR2 ANQGSEA. CDR3 size: 13 residues. V was shortened by 4 bases and J by 6 bases, with 12 bases between the two germline ends. The CDR3 spells CSVVLRGAGELFF. The CDR3 nucleotides are TGCAGCGTTGTGTTACGGGGTGCCGGGGAGCTGTTTTTT.

The chain employs TRBV27 and TRBJ1-3; D possibly corresponds to TRBD1 (6 bases). Germline CDR1 reads MNHEY; CDR2 reads SMNVEV (reference sequence). V lost 5 bases to trimming and J lost 2 bases, with 22 bases between them. The CDR3 loop spans 18 amino acids. CDR3 protein: CASSANRVWGAPGNTIYF. CDR3 in DNA: TGTGCCAGCAGTGCTAACAGGGTTTGGGGTGCACCTGGAAACACCATATATTTT.